The clone carrying this TCR beta chain was recorded only once. The template was RNA from unsorted bulk tissue. The normal lung tissue was taken more than 3 cm from the tumor edge. The data originate from a study of tumor and adjacent non-tumor tissue in lung cancer. CDR1 and CDR2 from the germline V gene are SGHAT and FQNNGV. This CDR3 comprises 20 residues. The V segment lost 5 bases and the J segment 7 bases; nucleotides outside the gene matches: 26. A modified ARM-PCR protocol with three rounds of nested PCR amplified TCRbeta. Using its own MiXCR run on the multiplex PCR reads, TCRdb lists one record per CDR3 protein. Here the sample spans around 74,000 distinct CDR3 sequences, 55% to 70% being singletons.

Sequenced material: distant non-tumor lung tissue. The chain couples TRBV11-2 to TRBJ2-7; 10 nucleotides match TRBD2. The receptor comes from a woman in her forties or fifties with non-small cell lung cancer. For the CDR3, the DNA is TGTGCCAGCAGCAAGAGTTATGGGGTCAAGACTAGCGGGTGTCTTGGGGAGCAGTACTTC. This codes for CASSKSYGVKTSGCLGEQYF.